Below are 20 T cell receptor beta chains sequenced from a single sample in a study of regulatory T cells in long-lasting Graves disease. To make TCR beta libraries, researchers used iRepertoire HTBI primers and Arm-PCR of CDR3 regions. MiXCR, applied by TCRdb to the multiplex PCR reads, yields one record per CDR3 protein. The sample gives roughly 560,000 distinct CDR3 sequences, more than 15% of which show up once; around a quarter is in the top ten. Time point denoted: newly diagnosed GD, antithyroid drugs for less than 3 months. PBMCs provided the RNA from which the TCR library was made. These records were also assigned to another study, of T cells in Graves' hyperthyroidism and ophthalmopathy.

This specimen consisted of peripheral blood mononuclear cells (PBMCs), obtained at new diagnosis, from a patient treated with antithyroid drugs. The source of these receptors is a woman aged 40-65 years with Graves disease.

A few counts support this clonotype. The V call is TRBV2, the J call TRBJ1-3; unclear D gene. The CDR3 runs 16 residues. In germline, CDR1 is SNHLY, CDR2 FYNNEI. V shed 1 base and J shed 4 bases, with 14 bases lying between them. The CDR3 is CASSEDAGSSGNTIYF. The CDR3 DNA reads as TGTGCCAGCAGTGAAGATGCGGGCTCCTCAGGAAACACCATATATTTT.

The chain recombines TRBV13 with TRBJ2-7; D gene uncertain. CDR1 and CDR2 (germline): PRHDT, FYEKMQ (reference sequence). Trimming took off 4 bases at V and 4 bases at J, with 17 bases between the two ends. The CDR3 spans 15 residues. CDR3 in amino acids: CASSSDTSTSYEQYF. The CDR3 DNA follows: TGTGCCAGCAGCTCCGACACCTCAACTTCTTACGAGCAGTACTTC.

V gene TRBV28 combines with J gene TRBJ1-1; tentatively, D is TRBD1 (5 bases). V lost 4 bases and J 3 bases, leaving 12 bases between the germline ends. The V gene's germline CDR1 is MDHEN and CDR2 SYDVKM. The CDR3 extends over 14 amino acids. The CDR3 DNA sequence: TGTGCCAGCAGTTGGGGCAGGAGGGACACTGAAGCTTTCTTT. It specifies CASSWGRRDTEAFF.

This clonotype was recorded at least ten times. This rearrangement joins TRBV11-2 to TRBJ1-2; 7 nucleotides agree with TRBD1. V lost 5 bases and J lost 3; bases outside the gene matches: 3. Germline loops: CDR1 SGHAT, CDR2 FQNNGV. The CDR3 covers 13 residues. Here the CDR3 reads CASSPGQHYGYTF. The CDR3 region has the DNA TGTGCCAGCAGCCCGGGACAGCACTATGGCTACACCTTC.

This chain connects TRBV4-1 to TRBJ2-3; no reliable D call. V lost 0 bases and J 0 bases, leaving 4 bases between the germline ends. The CDR3 consists of 14 residues. The germline V gene has CDR1 MGHRA and CDR2 YSYEKL. The CDR3 loop reads CASSQEFSTDTQYF. CDR3 in DNA: TGCGCCAGCAGCCAAGAGTTTAGCACAGATACGCAGTATTTT.

This clonotype occurred many times. The chain combines TRBV11-2 with TRBJ2-7; D may be TRBD2 (6 bases). Germline CDR1 is SGHAT and CDR2 is FQNNGV. CDR3 length: 16 residues. Between the trimmed V and J ends, which lost 2 bases and 1 base, there was a span of 15 bases. CDR3 sequence reads: CASSLLHSGVSYEQYF. In DNA form, the CDR3 reads TGTGCCAGCAGCTTATTGCACTCGGGAGTGTCCTACGAGCAGTACTTC.

This clonotype occurred many times. This rearrangement joins TRBV6-2 or TRBV6-3 to TRBJ1-5; the match to TRBD1 covers 7 bases. The CDR3 totals 15 residues. Trimming at V came to 5 bases and at J to 7 bases, leaving 11 bases not matched to a gene. The germline CDR1 and CDR2 sequences are MNHEY and SVGEGT. Here the CDR3 reads CASSITRGKGQPQHF. The CDR3 DNA sequence: TGTGCCAGCAGTATTACCAGGGGGAAAGGACAGCCCCAGCATTTT.

This clonotype showed up many times. The V and J genes are TRBV12-3 or TRBV12-4 and TRBJ1-2; D might be TRBD1 (5 bases). The CDR3 runs 13 residues. Trimming took off 4 bases at V and 7 bases at J, with 13 bases between the two ends. DNA for the CDR3: TGTGCCAGCAGTTCGGGATCTAGGGGTGGCTACACCTTC. Amino acid sequence: CASSSGSRGGYTF.

The rearrangement joins TRBV5-1 to TRBJ2-5; TRBD1 or TRBD2 may be the D gene (5 bases each). The CDR3 has 13 amino acids. The V gene's germline CDR1 is SGHRS and CDR2 YFSETQ. The V end lost 6 bases, the J end lost 5 bases, and 14 bases lay between the germline ends. Here the CDR3 reads CASMRGVHETQYF. Here the CDR3 DNA reads TGCGCCAGCATGCGAGGGGTTCACGAGACCCAGTACTTC.

This clonotype was seen a few times. The CDR3 region is CASSEGVGASFEAFF. In DNA, the CDR3 is TGTGCCAGCAGCGAGGGGGTAGGGGCAAGCTTTGAAGCTTTCTTT. V gene TRBV9 combines with J gene TRBJ1-1; TRBD1 is a possible D gene (6 bases). The germline gives CDR1 SGDLS, CDR2 YYNGEE. The V end was cut by 3 bases, the J end by 7 bases, with 19 bases between. This CDR3 region has 15 residues.

This clonotype occurred many times. This chain joins TRBV11-2 and TRBJ2-2; a weak D match, TRBD1 (6 bases). Germline V gene data show CDR1 as SGHAT and CDR2 as FQNNGV. This CDR3 has 18 amino acids. Between the trimmed V and J ends, which lost 4 bases and 8 bases, there was a span of 26 bases. The CDR3: CASSSGEWGRDNGGELFF. In DNA form, the CDR3 reads TGTGCCAGCAGCTCCGGGGAATGGGGCCGGGACAACGGAGGGGAGCTGTTTTTT.

This clonotype was picked up many times. The rearrangement uses TRBV11-2 and TRBJ2-3; 9 nucleotides line up with TRBD2. CDR3 length: 16 amino acids. V lost 8 bases and J lost 1; bases outside the gene matches: 10. Germline V gene lookup returns CDR1 SGHAT and CDR2 FQNNGV. Written as DNA, the CDR3 is TGTGCCAGCTCAGGCGGGGGGGCCGGCCGCACAGATACGCAGTATTTT. Translation gives CASSGGGAGRTDTQYF.

The CDR3 is CASSETSGYNEQFF. CDR3 in DNA: TGCGCCAGCTCGGAGACTAGCGGCTACAATGAGCAGTTCTTC. V and J are TRBV5-1 and TRBJ2-1; 9 bases align to TRBD2. This CDR3 is built from 14 residues. The germline CDR1 and CDR2 sequences are SGHRS and YFSETQ. The J segment lost 3 bases and the V segment lost 7 bases, leaving 5 bases of the junction unmatched.

The chain employs TRBV6-1 and TRBJ1-6; 9 nucleotides line up with TRBD1. From germline, CDR1 is MNHNS and CDR2 SASEGT. V lost 6 bases, J lost 6 bases, and 21 bases stayed unmatched. This CDR3 comprises 20 residues. In DNA form, the CDR3 reads TGTGCCAGCAGAGGGGGAACCGGGACAGGGCTTGTTGCGAGTAATTCACCCCTCCACTTT. It is translated as CASRGGTGTGLVASNSPLHF.

Ten or more counts support this clonotype. The J gene is TRBJ2-3, the V gene TRBV6-2 or TRBV6-3; D is ambiguous. Germline CDR1 MNHEY, CDR2 SVGEGT. This CDR3 spans 14 amino acids. The germline V and J ends were trimmed by 2 bases and 3 bases, with 9 bases remaining between them. CDR3 sequence reads: CASSYPSETDTQYF. DNA for the CDR3: TGTGCCAGCAGTTACCCCTCTGAGACAGATACGCAGTATTTT.

The chain is built from TRBV6-1 and TRBJ1-1, with unresolved D. CDR3 size: 12 residues. Trimming removed 6 bases at V and 4 bases at J, with 9 bases between. CDR1 and CDR2 from the germline V gene are MNHNS and SASEGT. In nucleotides, the CDR3 is TGTGCCAGCAGGGATTTTCTCACTGAAGCTTTCTTT. This encodes CASRDFLTEAFF.

This clonotype was picked up many times. V gene TRBV20-1 combines with J gene TRBJ2-7; the D call may be TRBD1 or TRBD2 (5 bases each). V shed 5 bases and J shed 4 bases, with 24 bases lying between them. The CDR3 covers 16 residues. CDR1 and CDR2 (germline): DFQATT, SNEGSKA (reference sequence). The CDR3 bases are TGCAGTGCTCAAGGGGTTGGGGACCGCCAAAGTTACGAGCAGTACTTC. Protein sequence: CSAQGVGDRQSYEQYF.

This clonotype was seen repeatedly, ten times or more. The chain is built from TRBV10-3 and TRBJ1-1; 7 nucleotides agree with TRBD1. CDR3 length equals 13 residues. Trimming at V came to 11 bases and at J to 4 bases, leaving 10 bases not matched to a gene. The germline gives CDR1 ENHRY, CDR2 SYGVKD. The CDR3 coding sequence is TGTGCCGCCCAGGGGGGCTTAAGCACTGAAGCTTTCTTT. Protein: CAAQGGLSTEAFF.

This clonotype occurred many times. The gene calls are TRBV27 and TRBJ2-7; TRBD1 matches 9 bases. Unmatched junction bases numbered 1, after V lost 1 base and J lost 3 bases. Germline assignment: CDR1 MNHEY and CDR2 SMNVEV (reference sequence). This CDR3 has 14 residues. CDR3 in amino acids: CASSLLGQGYEQYF. As DNA, the CDR3 is TGTGCCAGCAGTTTATTGGGACAGGGCTACGAGCAGTACTTC.

This clonotype appeared many times. The chain is built from TRBV12-3 or TRBV12-4 and TRBJ2-3; D is undetermined. The CDR3 sequence is 12 residues long. Trimming left V 7 bases short and J 2 bases short, with 7 bases between. The CDR3 DNA follows: TGTGCCAGCAAGGTCGACACAGATACGCAGTATTTT. This encodes CASKVDTDTQYF.